This note documents a single T cell receptor beta chain sequence. The sample is drawn from a study of blood T cell repertoires in COVID-19. Study information: COVID-19 samples collected from the United States, Italy and Spain covered acute and convalescent phases. The analysed material was cDNA or gDNA that came from T cells, B-cell-depleted T cells, or PBMCs.

In the authors' methods: Researchers report that nucleated cell counts were estimated from reference gene primer amplification. Here immunoSEQ multiplex PCR was the method, and the copy in TCRdb shows in-frame clones only, minus some. That table is the source of V, J and clone size, and D and trimming were worked out from the DNA. The profile covers 200,000 to 250,000 clones, with 86% appearing a single time and roughly 3% taken by the ten largest. Germline V gene sequence: CDR1 SEHNR, CDR2 FQNEAQ (reference sequence). The CDR3 loop spans 17 amino acids. Trimming cost V 2 bases and J 3 bases, with 19 bases left between them.

V and J are TRBV7-9 and TRBJ1-2; TRBD1 is a possible D gene (6 bases). Sequenced sample: peripheral blood. This clonotype was obtained from a woman in her 30s who had recovered from COVID-19. As DNA, the CDR3 is TGTGCCAGCAGCTTAATTTCCGATGTGAACAGGGACTATGGCTACACCTTC. It codes for CASSLISDVNRDYGYTF.